These T cell receptor beta chains were read from a single sample in a study of molecular identifiers for immune sequencing clone quantification. TCRdb re-derived calls from the PCR reads in MiXCR, one entry per CDR3 protein. The sample contains about half a million distinct CDR3 sequences, about 21% of which appear only once. Sequencing was done on a sample of naive CD8+ T cells from blood, with Jurkat cell RNA spiked in. All receptors derive from a human donor in good health. Some libraries in this study had Jurkat cell RNA spiked in. CDR3s include the opening cysteine and the closing phenylalanine or tryptophan. The order of the fields is J gene, clone size, V gene, D gene, CDR3 protein, CDR3 DNA. The D gene is left open where the match is weak. Rows give clone size only sometimes, using once, few, many, or a class for an expanded clone.

j_call: TRBJ1-4
clone_size: few
v_call: TRBV7-9
d_call: NA
cdr3_aa: CASTGALNEKLFF
cdr3_nt: TGTGCCAGCACGGGGGCCCTTAATGAAAAACTGTTTTTT

j_call: TRBJ1-5
clone_size: many
v_call: TRBV7-8
d_call: NA
cdr3_aa: CASSLGTPGNQPQHF
cdr3_nt: TGTGCCAGCAGCTTAGGGACTCCAGGGAATCAGCCCCAGCATTTT

j_call: TRBJ2-7
clone_size: NA
v_call: TRBV27
d_call: NA
cdr3_aa: CASSLGQTYEQCF
cdr3_nt: TGTGCCAGCAGTTTAGGACAGACCTACGAGCAGTGCTTC

j_call: TRBJ2-7
clone_size: NA
v_call: TRBV19
d_call: TRBD1
cdr3_aa: CASSPTSGTVNEQYF
cdr3_nt: TGTGCCAGTAGTCCAACCTCTGGGACAGTAAATGAGCAGTACTTC

j_call: TRBJ1-5
clone_size: many
v_call: TRBV4-3
d_call: TRBD1
cdr3_aa: CASSQDRATGMLPQHF
cdr3_nt: TGCGCCAGCAGCCAAGATAGGGCGACAGGGATGTTGCCCCAGCATTTT

j_call: TRBJ2-3
clone_size: NA
v_call: TRBV23-1
d_call: TRBD2
cdr3_aa: CALHGTSGVDTQYF
cdr3_nt: TGCGCCCTCCATGGGACTAGCGGGGTGGATACGCAGTATTTT

j_call: TRBJ2-2
clone_size: few
v_call: TRBV9
d_call: NA
cdr3_aa: CASSEQGSGELFF
cdr3_nt: TGTGCCAGCAGCGAACAGGGTAGCGGGGAGCTGTTTTTT

j_call: TRBJ2-7
clone_size: many
v_call: TRBV12-3/TRBV12-4
d_call: NA
cdr3_aa: CASSAGAPDEQYF
cdr3_nt: TGTGCCAGCAGTGCCGGGGCCCCCGACGAGCAGTACTTC

j_call: TRBJ2-7
clone_size: NA
v_call: TRBV4-1
d_call: TRBD1
cdr3_aa: CASSQDRRQGSEQYF
cdr3_nt: TGCGCCAGCAGCCAAGATAGGAGACAGGGATCCGAGCAGTACTTC

j_call: TRBJ2-7
clone_size: many
v_call: TRBV29-1
d_call: TRBD1
cdr3_aa: CSVQGQGAYEQYF
cdr3_nt: TGCAGCGTGCAAGGACAGGGGGCCTACGAGCAGTACTTC

j_call: TRBJ2-7
clone_size: few
v_call: TRBV4-3
d_call: TRBD1
cdr3_aa: CASSQDQGQGYSQQYF
cdr3_nt: TGCGCCAGCAGCCAAGATCAGGGACAGGGATATTCCCAGCAGTACTTC

j_call: TRBJ2-1
clone_size: few
v_call: TRBV4-1
d_call: NA
cdr3_aa: CASSQTGTNYNEQFF
cdr3_nt: TGCGCCAGCAGCCAGACCGGGACCAACTACAATGAGCAGTTCTTC

j_call: TRBJ1-1
clone_size: few
v_call: TRBV5-5
d_call: NA
cdr3_aa: CASSLGGRARVATEAFF
cdr3_nt: TGTGCCAGCAGCTTGGGTGGTCGGGCCAGGGTAGCCACTGAAGCTTTCTTT

j_call: TRBJ1-1
clone_size: many
v_call: TRBV7-2
d_call: NA
cdr3_aa: CASSSPGTMNTEAFF
cdr3_nt: TGTGCCAGCAGCTCCCCGGGGACCATGAACACTGAAGCTTTCTTT

j_call: TRBJ1-4
clone_size: NA
v_call: TRBV20-1
d_call: NA
cdr3_aa: CSARETGTATNEKLFF
cdr3_nt: TGCAGTGCTAGAGAGACCGGGACCGCAACTAATGAAAAACTGTTTTTT

j_call: TRBJ2-7
clone_size: NA
v_call: TRBV7-8
d_call: NA
cdr3_aa: CASSLRPLYEQYF
cdr3_nt: TGTGCCAGCAGCTTAAGGCCCCTCTACGAGCAGTACTTC

j_call: TRBJ2-1
clone_size: few
v_call: TRBV29-1
d_call: TRBD2
cdr3_aa: CSVDGGGRGYNEQFF
cdr3_nt: TGCAGCGTTGATGGCGGCGGGAGGGGGTACAATGAGCAGTTCTTC

j_call: TRBJ2-7
clone_size: NA
v_call: TRBV29-1
d_call: NA
cdr3_aa: CSVDPGSGNNEQYF
cdr3_nt: TGCAGCGTTGACCCGGGATCAGGGAACAATGAGCAGTACTTC

j_call: TRBJ2-1
clone_size: NA
v_call: TRBV19
d_call: TRBD2
cdr3_aa: CASSITTSGNGNEQFF
cdr3_nt: TGTGCCAGTAGTATTACCACTAGCGGGAACGGTAATGAGCAGTTCTTC

j_call: TRBJ2-7
clone_size: NA
v_call: TRBV5-5
d_call: NA
cdr3_aa: CASSLAGTDIEQYF
cdr3_nt: TGTGCCAGCAGCTTGGCCGGGACTGATATCGAGCAGTACTTC

j_call: TRBJ2-1
clone_size: NA
v_call: TRBV20-1
d_call: TRBD2
cdr3_aa: CSARSSGRTYNEQFF
cdr3_nt: TGCAGTGCTAGGTCTAGCGGGAGGACCTACAATGAGCAGTTCTTC

j_call: TRBJ2-1
clone_size: few
v_call: TRBV20-1
d_call: TRBD2
cdr3_aa: CSARDPRTSGDYNEQFF
cdr3_nt: TGCAGTGCTAGAGATCCCCGGACTAGCGGCGATTACAATGAGCAGTTCTTC

j_call: TRBJ2-5
clone_size: NA
v_call: TRBV7-2
d_call: TRBD1
cdr3_aa: CASSPPTGTGPSYERYF
cdr3_nt: TGTGCCAGCAGCCCCCCGACCGGGACAGGGCCCTCCTACGAGCGGTACTTC

j_call: TRBJ2-7
clone_size: few
v_call: TRBV5-1
d_call: TRBD2
cdr3_aa: CASSWAAGELYERYF
cdr3_nt: TGCGCCAGCAGCTGGGCGGCGGGGGAGCTATACGAGCGGTACTTC

j_call: TRBJ1-5
clone_size: few
v_call: TRBV6-1
d_call: NA
cdr3_aa: CASGQTENQPQHF
cdr3_nt: TGTGCCAGCGGCCAGACAGAGAATCAGCCCCAGCATTTT

j_call: TRBJ2-5
clone_size: NA
v_call: TRBV13
d_call: TRBD2
cdr3_aa: CASSPIMELAGGQETQYF
cdr3_nt: TGTGCCAGCAGCCCAATAATGGAACTAGCGGGGGGGCAAGAGACCCAGTACTTC

j_call: TRBJ1-2
clone_size: many
v_call: TRBV27
d_call: NA
cdr3_aa: CASSFGPNYGYTF
cdr3_nt: TGTGCCAGCAGTTTTGGTCCTAACTATGGCTACACCTTC

j_call: TRBJ1-1
clone_size: few
v_call: TRBV7-6
d_call: NA
cdr3_aa: CASSLALGSGTEAFF
cdr3_nt: TGTGCCAGCAGCTTAGCTTTGGGGTCGGGCACTGAAGCTTTCTTT

j_call: TRBJ1-5
clone_size: NA
v_call: TRBV6-1
d_call: NA
cdr3_aa: CASSDAWEGINQPQHF
cdr3_nt: TGTGCCAGCAGTGATGCCTGGGAGGGGATAAATCAGCCCCAGCATTTT

j_call: TRBJ1-2
clone_size: NA
v_call: TRBV20-1
d_call: NA
cdr3_aa: CSATGDGYTF
cdr3_nt: TGCAGTGCTACCGGAGATGGCTACACCTTC

j_call: TRBJ1-6
clone_size: few
v_call: TRBV5-1
d_call: NA
cdr3_aa: CASSLGGVGSPLHF
cdr3_nt: TGCGCCAGCAGCTTGGGAGGGGTCGGTTCACCCCTCCACTTT

j_call: TRBJ2-7
clone_size: few
v_call: TRBV7-8
d_call: NA
cdr3_aa: CASSLMIGYEQYF
cdr3_nt: TGTGCCAGCAGCTTGATGATCGGGTACGAGCAGTACTTC

j_call: TRBJ2-5
clone_size: NA
v_call: TRBV3-1
d_call: TRBD2
cdr3_aa: CASIGSRGVTETQYF
cdr3_nt: TGTGCCAGCATCGGGTCCCGGGGGGTCACAGAGACCCAGTACTTC

j_call: TRBJ1-5
clone_size: many
v_call: TRBV12-3/TRBV12-4
d_call: TRBD1
cdr3_aa: CASSFQGGNQPQHF
cdr3_nt: TGTGCCAGCAGTTTCCAGGGGGGGAATCAGCCCCAGCATTTT

j_call: TRBJ2-1
clone_size: many
v_call: TRBV29-1
d_call: TRBD1
cdr3_aa: CSAQPGQGYNEQFF
cdr3_nt: TGCAGCGCTCAGCCGGGACAGGGCTACAATGAGCAGTTCTTC

j_call: TRBJ2-7
clone_size: few
v_call: TRBV6-1
d_call: NA
cdr3_aa: CASSDTAYEQYF
cdr3_nt: TGTGCCAGCAGTGATACAGCCTACGAGCAGTACTTC

j_call: TRBJ2-7
clone_size: few
v_call: TRBV5-1
d_call: NA
cdr3_aa: CASSLVPSSYEQYF
cdr3_nt: TGCGCCAGCAGCTTGGTCCCCAGCTCCTACGAGCAGTACTTC